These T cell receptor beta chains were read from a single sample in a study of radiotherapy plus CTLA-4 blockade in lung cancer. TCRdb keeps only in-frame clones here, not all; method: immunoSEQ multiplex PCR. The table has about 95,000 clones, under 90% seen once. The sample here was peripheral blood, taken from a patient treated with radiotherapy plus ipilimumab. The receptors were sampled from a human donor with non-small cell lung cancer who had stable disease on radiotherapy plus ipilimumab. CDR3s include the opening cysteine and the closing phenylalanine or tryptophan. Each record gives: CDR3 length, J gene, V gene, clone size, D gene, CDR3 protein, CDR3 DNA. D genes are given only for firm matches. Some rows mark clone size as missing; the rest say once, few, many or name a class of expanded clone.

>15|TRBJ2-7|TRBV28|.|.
CASSPSHWSSYEQYF
TGTGCCAGCAGTCCGTCCCACTGGAGCTCCTACGAGCAGTACTTC
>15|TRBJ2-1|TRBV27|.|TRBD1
CASSLMGQPNNEQFF
TGTGCCAGCAGTTTAATGGGACAGCCGAACAATGAGCAGTTCTTC
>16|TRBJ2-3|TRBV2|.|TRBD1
CASSVSRDRSTDTQYF
TGTGCCAGCAGTGTAAGCCGGGACAGAAGCACAGATACGCAGTATTTT
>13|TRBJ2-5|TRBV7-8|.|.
CASSVQGYETQYF
TGTGCCAGCAGCGTACAGGGCTACGAGACCCAGTACTTC
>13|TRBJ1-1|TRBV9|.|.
CASRSRENTEAFF
TGTGCCAGCAGGAGTCGTGAGAACACTGAAGCTTTCTTT
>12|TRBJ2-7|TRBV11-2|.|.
CASSSTDYEQYF
TGTGCCAGCAGCTCGACAGACTACGAGCAGTACTTC
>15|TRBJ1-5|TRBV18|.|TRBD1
CASSRTRGPEQPQHF
TGTGCCAGCTCACGTACCAGGGGGCCGGAGCAGCCCCAGCATTTT
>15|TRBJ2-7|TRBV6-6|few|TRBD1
CASSREGQGSYEQYF
TGTGCCAGCAGCCGTGAAGGACAGGGCTCCTACGAGCAGTACTTC
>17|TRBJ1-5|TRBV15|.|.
CATSRDHTTRNNQPQHF
TGTGCCACCAGCAGAGATCACACCACCAGGAACAATCAGCCCCAGCATTTT
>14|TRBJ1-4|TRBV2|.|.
CASTVGSTNEKLFF
TGTGCCAGCACCGTGGGATCAACTAATGAAAAACTGTTTTTT
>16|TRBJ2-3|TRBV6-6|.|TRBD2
CASSYSGGGSPDTQYF
TGTGCCAGCAGTTACTCCGGGGGGGGGAGCCCAGATACGCAGTATTTT
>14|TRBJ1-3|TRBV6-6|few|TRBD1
CASSGQVSGNTIYF
TGTGCCAGCAGCGGACAGGTGTCTGGAAACACCATATATTTT
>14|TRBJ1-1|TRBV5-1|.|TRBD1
CASSLWTGGTEAFF
TGCGCCAGCAGCCTGTGGACAGGGGGCACTGAAGCTTTCTTT
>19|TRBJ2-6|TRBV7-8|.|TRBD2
CASSPTGLAGPSGANVLTF
TGTGCCAGCAGTCCGACCGGACTAGCGGGCCCCTCTGGGGCCAACGTCCTGACTTTC
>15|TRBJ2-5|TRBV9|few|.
CASSVGNSPRETQYF
TGTGCCAGCAGCGTAGGTAACAGCCCCCGGGAGACCCAGTACTTC
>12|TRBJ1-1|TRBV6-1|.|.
CASGGLLTEAFF
TGTGCCAGCGGGGGACTTCTAACTGAAGCTTTCTTT
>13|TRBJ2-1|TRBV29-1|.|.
CSVSGRRLGEQFF
TGCAGCGTTAGTGGGCGTCGCTTGGGTGAGCAGTTCTTC
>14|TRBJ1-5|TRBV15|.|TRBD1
CATRQGARDQPQHF
TGTGCCACCAGGCAGGGGGCACGCGATCAGCCCCAGCATTTT
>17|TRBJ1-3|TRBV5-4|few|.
CASSPGGGPFSGNTIYF
TGTGCCAGCAGCCCGGGCGGGGGCCCTTTCTCTGGAAACACCATATATTTT
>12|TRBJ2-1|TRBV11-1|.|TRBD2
CASGGGAREQFF
TGTGCCAGCGGCGGGGGGGCCAGGGAGCAGTTCTTC
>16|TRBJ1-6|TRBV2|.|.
CASTDRPTRYNSPLHF
TGTGCCAGCACGGACAGACCCACGCGTTATAATTCACCCCTCCACTTT
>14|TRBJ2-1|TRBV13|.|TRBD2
CASSSRREGPEQFF
TGTGCCAGCAGCTCCAGACGGGAGGGCCCTGAGCAGTTCTTC
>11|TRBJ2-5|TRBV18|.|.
CASSPKQTQYF
TGTGCCAGCTCACCAAAACAGACCCAGTACTTC
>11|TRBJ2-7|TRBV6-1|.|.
CASSAGGWQYF
TGTGCCAGCAGTGCAGGTGGCTGGCAGTACTTC
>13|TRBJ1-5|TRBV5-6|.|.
CASSLGVTQPQHF
TGTGCCAGCAGCTTGGGAGTAACGCAGCCCCAGCATTTT
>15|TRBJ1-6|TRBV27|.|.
CASSFGVSYNSPLHF
TGTGCCAGCAGTTTCGGGGTCTCCTATAATTCACCCCTCCACTTT
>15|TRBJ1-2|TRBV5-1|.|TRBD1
CASSLRRQGEGGYTF
TGCGCCAGCAGCTTGAGGCGACAGGGGGAAGGGGGCTACACCTTC
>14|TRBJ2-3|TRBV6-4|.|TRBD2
CASMSGLATNTQYF
TGTGCCAGCATGTCGGGACTAGCGACAAATACGCAGTATTTT
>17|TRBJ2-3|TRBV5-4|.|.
CASSLVAGGISTDTQYF
TGTGCCAGCAGCCTTGTGGCAGGGGGGATTTCCACAGATACGCAGTATTTT
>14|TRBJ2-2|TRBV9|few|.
CASSVRTDTGELFF
TGTGCCAGCAGCGTAAGGACGGACACCGGGGAGCTGTTTTTT
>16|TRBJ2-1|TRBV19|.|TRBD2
CASSIGGLAGNNEQFF
TGTGCCAGTAGTATAGGGGGACTAGCGGGAAACAATGAGCAGTTCTTC
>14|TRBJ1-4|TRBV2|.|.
CASSGEQTFEKLFF
TGTGCCAGCAGTGGGGAACAGACGTTCGAAAAACTGTTTTTT
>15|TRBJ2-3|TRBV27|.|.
CASTRRPGGTDTQYF
TGTGCCAGCACCCGTCGTCCAGGGGGCACAGATACGCAGTATTTT
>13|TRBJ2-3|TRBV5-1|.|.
CASSLTGTDTQYF
TGCGCCAGCAGCTTGACAGGGACAGATACGCAGTATTTT
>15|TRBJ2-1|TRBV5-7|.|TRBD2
CASSLELGGRVEQFF
TGTGCCAGCAGCTTGGAATTGGGAGGGAGGGTTGAGCAGTTCTTC
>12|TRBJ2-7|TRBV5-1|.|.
CASSSDTYEQYF
TGCGCCAGCAGCTCCGACACCTACGAGCAGTACTTC
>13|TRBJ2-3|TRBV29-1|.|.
CSARRYGTDTQYF
TGCAGCGCCAGGAGGTATGGCACAGATACGCAGTATTTT
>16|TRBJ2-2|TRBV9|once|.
CASSSSPTALAGELFF
TGTGCCAGCAGCTCCTCCCCTACAGCTCTGGCCGGGGAGCTGTTTTTT
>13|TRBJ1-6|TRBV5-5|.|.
CASSLWGRSPLHF
TGTGCCAGCAGCCTTTGGGGAAGGTCACCCCTCCACTTT
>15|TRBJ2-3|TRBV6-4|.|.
CASSFYLTSTDTQYF
TGTGCCAGCAGTTTTTACCTGACTAGCACAGATACGCAGTATTTT
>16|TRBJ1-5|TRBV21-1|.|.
CASSKLRGSSNQPQHF
TGTGCCAGCAGCAAACTGCGGGGTTCTAGCAATCAGCCCCAGCATTTT
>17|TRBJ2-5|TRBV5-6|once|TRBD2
CASSWGIAGGRGETQYF
TGTGCCAGCAGCTGGGGGATAGCGGGAGGGCGAGGAGAGACCCAGTACTTC
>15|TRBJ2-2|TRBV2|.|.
CASTGGTVNTGELFF
TGTGCCAGCACCGGGGGGACAGTAAACACCGGGGAGCTGTTTTTT
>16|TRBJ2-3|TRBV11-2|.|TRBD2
CASSFDLAGGQRTQYF
TGTGCCAGCAGTTTCGATCTAGCGGGGGGGCAGCGGACGCAGTATTTT
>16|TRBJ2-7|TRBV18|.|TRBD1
CASSPQRTGNTYEQYF
TGTGCCAGCTCACCACAGAGGACAGGGAATACCTACGAGCAGTACTTC
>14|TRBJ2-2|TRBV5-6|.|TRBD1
CASSFGTGVRELFF
TGTGCCAGCAGCTTCGGGACAGGGGTCCGGGAGCTGTTTTTT
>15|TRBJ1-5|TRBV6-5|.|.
CASSLSLRGDQPQHF
TGTGCCAGCAGTCTCTCACTTAGGGGTGATCAGCCCCAGCATTTT
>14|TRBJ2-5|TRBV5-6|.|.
CASSLGSYQATQYF
TGTGCCAGCAGCTTGGGCAGCTACCAAGCGACCCAGTACTTC
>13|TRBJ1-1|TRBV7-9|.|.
CASRRGGNTEAFF
TGTGCCAGCAGAAGGGGAGGGAACACTGAAGCTTTCTTT
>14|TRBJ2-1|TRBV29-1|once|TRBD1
CSSWDRGRRNEQFF
TGCAGCTCGTGGGACAGGGGGCGCCGCAATGAGCAGTTCTTC
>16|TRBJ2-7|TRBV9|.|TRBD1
CASSERDRGQLYEQYF
TGTGCCAGCAGCGAACGAGACAGGGGGCAACTCTACGAGCAGTACTTC
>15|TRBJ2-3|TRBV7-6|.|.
CASSLKAQSADTQYF
TGTGCCAGCAGCTTGAAAGCCCAGTCCGCGGATACGCAGTATTTT
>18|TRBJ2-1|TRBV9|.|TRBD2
CASSPGLAVASSYNEQFF
TGTGCCAGCAGCCCTGGACTAGCGGTCGCGAGCTCCTACAATGAGCAGTTCTTC
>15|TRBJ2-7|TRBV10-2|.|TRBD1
CASSERGPGRQEQYF
TGCGCCAGCAGTGAGAGGGGGCCGGGACGACAGGAGCAGTACTTC